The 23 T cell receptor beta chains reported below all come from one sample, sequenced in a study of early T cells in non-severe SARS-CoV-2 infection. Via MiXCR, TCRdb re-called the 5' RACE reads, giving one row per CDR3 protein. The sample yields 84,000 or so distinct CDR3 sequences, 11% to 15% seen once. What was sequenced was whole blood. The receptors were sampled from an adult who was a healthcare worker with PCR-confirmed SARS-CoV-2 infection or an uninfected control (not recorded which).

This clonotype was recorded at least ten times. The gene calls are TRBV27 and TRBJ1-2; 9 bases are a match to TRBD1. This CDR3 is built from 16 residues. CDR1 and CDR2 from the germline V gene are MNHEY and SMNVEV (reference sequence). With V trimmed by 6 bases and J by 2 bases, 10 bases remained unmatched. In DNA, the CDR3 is TGTGCCAGCAGGATACAGGGGGCTTTGGAAAACTATGGCTACACCTTC. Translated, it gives CASRIQGALENYGYTF.

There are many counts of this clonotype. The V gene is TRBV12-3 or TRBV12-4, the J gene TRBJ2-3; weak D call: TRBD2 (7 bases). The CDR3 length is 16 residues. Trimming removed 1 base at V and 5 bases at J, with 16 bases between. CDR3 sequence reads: CASSLVGAGARDTQYF. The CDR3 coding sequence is TGTGCCAGCAGTTTAGTAGGCGCGGGGGCACGAGATACGCAGTATTTT.

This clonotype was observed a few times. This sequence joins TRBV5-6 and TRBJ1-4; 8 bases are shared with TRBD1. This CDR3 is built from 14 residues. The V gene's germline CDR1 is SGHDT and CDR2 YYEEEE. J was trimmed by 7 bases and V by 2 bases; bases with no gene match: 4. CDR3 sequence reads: CASSFGTGFEKLFF. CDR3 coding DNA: TGTGCCAGCAGCTTCGGGACAGGCTTTGAAAAACTGTTTTTT.

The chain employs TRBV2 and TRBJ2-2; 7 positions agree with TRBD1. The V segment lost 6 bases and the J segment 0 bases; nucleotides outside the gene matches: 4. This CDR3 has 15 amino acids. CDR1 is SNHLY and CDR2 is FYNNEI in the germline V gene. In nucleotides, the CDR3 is TGTGCCAGCAGAGACAGGGCTGCGAACACCGGGGAGCTGTTTTTT. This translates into CASRDRAANTGELFF. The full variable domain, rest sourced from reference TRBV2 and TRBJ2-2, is EPEVTQTPSHQVTQMGQEVILRCVPISNHLYFYWYRQILGQKVEFLVSFYNNEISEKSEIFDDQFSVERPDGSNFTLKIRSTKLEDSAMYFCASRDRAANTGELFFGEGSRLTVL.

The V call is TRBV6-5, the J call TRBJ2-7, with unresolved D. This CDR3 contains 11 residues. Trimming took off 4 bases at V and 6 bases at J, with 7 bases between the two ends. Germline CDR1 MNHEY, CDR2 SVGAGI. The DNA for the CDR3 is TGTGCCAGCAGTTCCGATTTCGAGCAGTACTTC. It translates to CASSSDFEQYF.

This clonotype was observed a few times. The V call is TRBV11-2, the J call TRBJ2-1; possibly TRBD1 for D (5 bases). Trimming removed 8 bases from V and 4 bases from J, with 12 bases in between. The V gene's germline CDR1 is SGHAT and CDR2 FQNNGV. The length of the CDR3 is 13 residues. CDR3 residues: CASGYRGYNEQFF. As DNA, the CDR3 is TGTGCCAGCGGCTATAGGGGATACAATGAGCAGTTCTTC.

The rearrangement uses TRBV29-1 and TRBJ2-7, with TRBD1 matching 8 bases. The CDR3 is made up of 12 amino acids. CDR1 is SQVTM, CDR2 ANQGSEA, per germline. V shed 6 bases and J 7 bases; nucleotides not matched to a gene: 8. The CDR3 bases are TGCAGCGTGGGACAGGATAGTGGGGAGCAGTACTTC. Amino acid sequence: CSVGQDSGEQYF.

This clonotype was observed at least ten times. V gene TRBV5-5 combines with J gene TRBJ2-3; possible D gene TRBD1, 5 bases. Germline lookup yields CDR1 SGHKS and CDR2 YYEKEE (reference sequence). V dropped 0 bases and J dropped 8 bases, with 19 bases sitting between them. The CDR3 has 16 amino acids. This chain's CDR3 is CASSLVQGTPTGTQYF. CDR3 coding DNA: TGTGCCAGCAGCTTGGTGCAGGGAACCCCTACTGGTACGCAGTATTTT.

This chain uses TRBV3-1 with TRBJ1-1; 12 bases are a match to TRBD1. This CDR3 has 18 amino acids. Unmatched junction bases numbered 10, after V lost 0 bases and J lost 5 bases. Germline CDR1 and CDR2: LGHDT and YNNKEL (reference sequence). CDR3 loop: CASSQDLGTGGAGTEAFF. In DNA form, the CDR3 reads TGTGCCAGCAGCCAAGATTTGGGGACAGGGGGCGCGGGTACTGAAGCTTTCTTT. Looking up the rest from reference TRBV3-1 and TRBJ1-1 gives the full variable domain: DTAVSQTPKYLVTQMGNDKSIKCEQNLGHDTMYWYKQDSKKFLKIMFSYNNKELIINETVPNRFSPKSPDKAHLNLHINSLELGDSAVYFCASSQDLGTGGAGTEAFFGQGTRLTVV.

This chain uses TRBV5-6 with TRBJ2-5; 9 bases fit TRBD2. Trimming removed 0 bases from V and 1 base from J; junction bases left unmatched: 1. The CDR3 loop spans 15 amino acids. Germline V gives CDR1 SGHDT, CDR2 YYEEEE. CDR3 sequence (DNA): TGTGCCAGCAGCTTGGGACTAGCGGCCCAAGAGACCCAGTACTTC. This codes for CASSLGLAAQETQYF.

The CDR3 DNA is TGTGCCAGCAGATACAGAGCCACCACTGAAGCTTTCTTT. This gives the protein CASRYRATTEAFF. The V gene is TRBV12-3 or TRBV12-4, the J gene TRBJ1-1; D call uncertain. This CDR3 has 13 amino acids. Trimming took 6 bases from V and 4 from J, leaving 12 bases between them.

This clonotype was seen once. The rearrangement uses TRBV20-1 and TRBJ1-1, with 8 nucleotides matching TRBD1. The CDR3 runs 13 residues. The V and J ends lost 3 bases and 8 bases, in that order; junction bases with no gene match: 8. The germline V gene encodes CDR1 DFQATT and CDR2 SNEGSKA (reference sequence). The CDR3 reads CSASSGGQGEAFF. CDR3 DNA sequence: TGCAGTGCTAGTTCGGGCGGACAGGGCGAAGCTTTCTTT.

CDR3 sequence: CASFRADSGPYEQYF. The DNA for the CDR3 is TGTGCCAGCTTCCGCGCCGACTCGGGACCCTACGAGCAGTACTTC. The chain has TRBV28 and TRBJ2-7; D is perhaps TRBD1 or TRBD2 (5 bases each). The CDR3 is made up of 15 amino acids. Trimming shortened V by 8 bases and J by 2 bases, and 19 bases separated the two germline ends. Germline loops: CDR1 MDHEN, CDR2 SYDVKM.

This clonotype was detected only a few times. DNA of the CDR3: TGTGCCAGCAGCTCTAATAGCGGGGGGGCCGCAGATACGCAGTATTTT. Protein sequence: CASSSNSGGAADTQYF. V usage is TRBV11-2 and J usage is TRBJ2-3, with 11 positions matching TRBD2. After removal of 4 bases from V and 4 bases from J, the junction contained 7 bases not matched to a gene. CDR3 length: 16 amino acids. CDR1 is SGHAT and CDR2 is FQNNGV in the germline V gene.

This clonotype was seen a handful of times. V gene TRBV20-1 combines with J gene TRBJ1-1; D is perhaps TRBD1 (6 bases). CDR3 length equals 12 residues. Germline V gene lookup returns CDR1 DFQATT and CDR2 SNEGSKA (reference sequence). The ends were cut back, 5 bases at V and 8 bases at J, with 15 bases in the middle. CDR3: CSAYGTLREAFF. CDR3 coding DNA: TGCAGTGCTTATGGGACACTAAGAGAAGCTTTCTTT.

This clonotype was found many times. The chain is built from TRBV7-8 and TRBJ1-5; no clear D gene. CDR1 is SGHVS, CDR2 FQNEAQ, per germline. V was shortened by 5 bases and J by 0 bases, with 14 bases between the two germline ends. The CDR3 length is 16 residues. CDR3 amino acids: CASSLSTPYSNQPQHF. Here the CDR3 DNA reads TGTGCCAGCAGCCTATCGACACCTTATAGCAATCAGCCCCAGCATTTT.

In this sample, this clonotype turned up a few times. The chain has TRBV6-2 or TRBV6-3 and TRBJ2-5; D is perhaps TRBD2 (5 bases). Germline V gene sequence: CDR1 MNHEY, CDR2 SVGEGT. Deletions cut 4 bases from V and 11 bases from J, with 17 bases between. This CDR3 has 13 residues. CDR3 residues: CASSSPTTPVQYF. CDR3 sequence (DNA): TGTGCCAGCAGTTCCCCGACTACCCCTGTACAGTACTTC.

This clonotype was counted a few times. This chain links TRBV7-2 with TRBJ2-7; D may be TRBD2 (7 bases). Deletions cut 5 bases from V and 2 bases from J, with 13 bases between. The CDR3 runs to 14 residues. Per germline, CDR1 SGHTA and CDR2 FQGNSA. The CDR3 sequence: CASSLPGGTYEQYF. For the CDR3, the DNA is TGTGCCAGCAGCCTACCGGGGGGCACCTACGAGCAGTACTTC.

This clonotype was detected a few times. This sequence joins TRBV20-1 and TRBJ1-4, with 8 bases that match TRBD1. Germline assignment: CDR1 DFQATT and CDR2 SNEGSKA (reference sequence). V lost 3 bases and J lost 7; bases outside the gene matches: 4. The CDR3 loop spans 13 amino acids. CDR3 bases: TGCAGTGCTAGCTACAGGGGGGGTGAAAAACTGTTTTTT. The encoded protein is CSASYRGGEKLFF.

The DNA for the CDR3 is TGCAGCGTCCGCCCCGCTGAAGATACGCAGTATTTT. Translation gives CSVRPAEDTQYF. The gene calls are TRBV29-1 and TRBJ2-3; D is undetermined. The CDR3 contains 12 residues. Trimming took 6 bases from V and 5 from J, leaving 12 bases between them. CDR1 and CDR2 (germline): SQVTM, ANQGSEA.

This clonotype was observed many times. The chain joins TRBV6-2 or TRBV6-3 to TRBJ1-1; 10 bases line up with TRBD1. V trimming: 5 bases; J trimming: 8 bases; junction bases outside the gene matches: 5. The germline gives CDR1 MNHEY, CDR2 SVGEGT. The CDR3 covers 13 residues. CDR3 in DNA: TGTGCCAGCAGTACCGGGACAGGGGCCGAAGCTTTCTTT. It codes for CASSTGTGAEAFF.

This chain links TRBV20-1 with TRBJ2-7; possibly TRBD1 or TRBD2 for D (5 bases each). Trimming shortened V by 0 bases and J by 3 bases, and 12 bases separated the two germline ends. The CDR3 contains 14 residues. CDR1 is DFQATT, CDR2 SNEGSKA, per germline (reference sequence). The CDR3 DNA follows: TGCAGTGCTAGAGATCGGGACGGCATCTACGAGCAGTACTTC. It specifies CSARDRDGIYEQYF.

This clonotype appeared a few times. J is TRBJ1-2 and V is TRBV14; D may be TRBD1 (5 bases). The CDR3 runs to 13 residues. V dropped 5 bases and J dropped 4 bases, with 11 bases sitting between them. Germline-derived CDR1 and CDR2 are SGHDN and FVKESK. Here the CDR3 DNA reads TGTGCCAGCAGCTTTCGCGGGGCCTATGGCTACACCTTC. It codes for CASSFRGAYGYTF.